A single sample gave rise to the 27 T cell receptor beta chains below, sequenced in a study of control samples from healthy donors and cancer patients (dated by TCRdb to 2018 to 2020). The method behind the library was the immunoSEQ multiplex PCR assay. The table comes from immuneACCESS by way of TCRdb, which keeps in-frame sequences with V and J called. Part of the clones is missing from these tables; in studies checked, under half for an unresolved V gene and the rest for unknown reasons. Present in this sample are 130,000 to 150,000 clones, about nine tenths of which were seen just once. Of the sample, less than 5% is held by the ten largest clones. The specimen was blood. The receptors come from a man in his thirties or forties in good health.

The chain recombines TRBV3-1 (or the pseudogene TRBV3-2) with TRBJ2-3; 7 nucleotides align to TRBD1. The CDR3 has 14 amino acids. V was pared by 7 bases and J by 1 base, with 5 bases of the junction left unmatched. The germline V gene encodes CDR1 LGHDT and CDR2 YNNKEL (reference sequence). In nucleotides, the CDR3 is TGTGCCAGCATATGGCAGGGGGGCACAGATACGCAGTATTTT. Residues: CASIWQGGTDTQYF.

This chain joins TRBV3-1 (or the pseudogene TRBV3-2) and TRBJ2-7, with D perhaps TRBD1 (5 bases). Trimming pared 4 bases from V and 2 bases from J, leaving 12 bases between. The CDR3 covers 14 residues. Germline V gene data show CDR1 as LGHDT and CDR2 as YNNKEL (reference sequence). The CDR3 reads CASSPSGAAYEQYF. The CDR3 region has the DNA TGTGCCAGCAGCCCCTCTGGGGCAGCCTACGAGCAGTACTTC.

V is TRBV7-9 and J is TRBJ2-1; either TRBD1 or TRBD2 may fit D (5 bases each). Germline lookup yields CDR1 SEHNR and CDR2 FQNEAQ (reference sequence). V lost 4 bases and J lost 6, with 22 bases in between. The CDR3 loop spans 17 amino acids. The CDR3 bases are TGTGCCAGCAGCTCACCACAGAACGAGGGGACCCGCAATGAGCAGTTCTTC. Translating gives CASSSPQNEGTRNEQFF.

The chain joins TRBV4-3 to TRBJ2-1; the D gene is possibly TRBD2 (6 bases). The CDR3 is made up of 14 amino acids. Looked up from germline, CDR1 is LGHNA and CDR2 is YSLEER. The germline V and J ends were trimmed by 9 bases and 7 bases, with 19 bases remaining between them. CDR3: CASSRGPEGNEQFF. CDR3 DNA: TGCGCCAGTAGTAGAGGGCCGGAGGGGAATGAGCAGTTCTTC.

The J gene is TRBJ2-7, the V gene TRBV5-5; D remains unclear. CDR3 size: 12 residues. V was shortened by 2 bases and J by 4 bases, with 7 bases between the two germline ends. Germline CDR1 and CDR2: SGHKS and YYEKEE (reference sequence). The CDR3 DNA reads as TGTGCCAGCAGCTTAGTCCTTTACGAGCAGTACTTC. Translation: CASSLVLYEQYF.

The J gene is TRBJ2-3, the V gene TRBV18; D is unclear. Germline lookup yields CDR1 KGHSH and CDR2 LQKENI. Trimming took off 2 bases at V and 0 bases at J, with 9 bases between the two ends. The CDR3 is 15 amino acids. CDR3 sequence: CASSPTAASTDTQYF. In DNA form, the CDR3 reads TGTGCCAGCTCACCAACCGCGGCGAGCACAGATACGCAGTATTTT.

This clone has just one count. The V gene is TRBV9, the J gene TRBJ1-5; a weak D match, TRBD1 (5 bases). The germline CDR1 and CDR2 sequences are SGDLS and YYNGEE. This CDR3 comprises 17 residues. Between the trimmed V and J ends, which lost 3 bases and 0 bases, there was a span of 16 bases. In nucleotides, the CDR3 is TGTGCCAGCAGCGACGGACACGATCTTTATAGCAATCAGCCCCAGCATTTT. Translating gives CASSDGHDLYSNQPQHF. Using reference TRBV9 and TRBJ1-5 for the parts outside the CDR3, the full variable domain is DSGVTQTPKHLITATGQRVTLRCSPRSGDLSVYWYQQSLDQGLQFLIQYYNGEERAKGNILERFSAQQFPDLHSELNLSSLELGDSALYFCASSDGHDLYSNQPQHFGDGTRLSIL.

The chain couples TRBV27 to TRBJ1-1; D unresolved. V was trimmed by 5 bases and J by 0 bases, leaving 7 bases between them. Germline loops: CDR1 MNHEY, CDR2 SMNVEV (reference sequence). The CDR3 totals 13 residues. The CDR3 here is CASSNGLNTEAFF. DNA for the CDR3: TGTGCCAGCAGTAACGGCCTGAACACTGAAGCTTTCTTT.

This chain joins TRBV7-9 and TRBJ2-5; D unclear. This CDR3 region has 14 residues. V lost 7 bases and J 2 bases, leaving 14 bases between the germline ends. CDR1 is SEHNR, CDR2 FQNEAQ, per germline (reference sequence). The CDR3 sequence is CASISFERQETQYF. The CDR3 region has the DNA TGTGCCAGCATCTCCTTTGAGAGGCAAGAGACCCAGTACTTC.

The gene calls are TRBV2 and TRBJ2-1; TRBD2 aligns across 9 bases. Germline CDR1 and CDR2: SNHLY and FYNNEI. V dropped 6 bases and J dropped 7; count of bases not matched to a gene: 10. The CDR3 sequence is 15 residues long. The CDR3 DNA sequence: TGTGCCAGCAGCCGTGGCGGGGGGGAATATAATGAGCAGTTCTTC. Translating it yields CASSRGGGEYNEQFF.

The V call is TRBV29-1, the J call TRBJ2-3; D is ambiguous. V was clipped by 5 bases and J by 0 bases, with 15 bases between them. Per the germline V gene, CDR1 is SQVTM and CDR2 is ANQGSEA. This CDR3 contains 15 residues. CDR3 in amino acids: CSVSVRPPSTDTQYF. In DNA form, the CDR3 reads TGCAGCGTTTCGGTGCGGCCCCCTAGCACAGATACGCAGTATTTT.

The chain links TRBV15 to TRBJ2-2; 8 nucleotides match TRBD2. V trimming: 0 bases; J trimming: 9 bases; junction bases outside the gene matches: 6. The germline CDR1 and CDR2 sequences are LNHNV and YYDKDF (reference sequence). The CDR3 is 15 amino acids. CDR3 loop: CATSRDYSGGRELFF. As DNA, the CDR3 is TGTGCCACCAGCAGAGATTATTCGGGAGGGAGGGAGCTGTTTTTT.

In DNA form, the CDR3 reads TGTGCCAGCACCGCCAGGTGGGAGAGTGAGCAGTTCTTC. Translated, it gives CASTARWESEQFF. The rearrangement links TRBV6-6 to TRBJ2-1, with a possible D match to TRBD2 (5 bases). The V gene lost 7 bases and the J gene lost 9 bases, with 16 bases spanning the gap. The CDR3 extends over 13 amino acids. Germline CDR1 MNHNY, CDR2 SVGAGI (reference sequence).

V and J are TRBV5-1 and TRBJ2-7, with no clear D. The CDR3 spans 14 residues. Germline values: CDR1 SGHRS, CDR2 YFSETQ. V shed 0 bases and J shed 2 bases, with 9 bases lying between them. The CDR3 region has the DNA TGCGCCAGCAGCTTGGCGGGCGAAACCTACGAGCAGTACTTC. It specifies CASSLAGETYEQYF.

J is TRBJ2-3 and V is TRBV24-1, with no clear D. V was cut by 2 bases and J by 5 bases, with 4 bases left in between. Germline V gene lookup returns CDR1 KGHDR and CDR2 SFDVKD. The CDR3 spans 12 residues. CDR3 nucleotides: TGTGCCACCAGTGATTCAGTAGATACGCAGTATTTT. It encodes CATSDSVDTQYF.

V usage is TRBV5-3 and J usage is TRBJ2-7; D is ambiguous. TRBV5-3 is an ORF for which the function is uncertain. This CDR3 region has 15 residues. The V gene lost 4 bases and the J gene lost 3 bases, with 17 bases spanning the gap. The CDR3 bases are TGTGCCAGAAGCCCCCCTCAGAGGACCCGCTACGAGCAGTACTTC. This sequence encodes CARSPPQRTRYEQYF.

This chain uses TRBV19 with TRBJ1-1; 8 bases match TRBD1. The CDR3 sequence is 14 residues long. V dropped 5 bases and J dropped 1; count of bases not matched to a gene: 3. CDR1 and CDR2 (germline): LNHDA, SQIVND (reference sequence). The CDR3 region is CASSLGTGNTEAFF. CDR3 coding DNA: TGTGCCAGTAGTCTAGGGACAGGGAACACTGAAGCTTTCTTT.

The CDR3 here is CASSEIAGVNYNEQFF. The CDR3 DNA reads as TGTGCCAGCAGTGAAATAGCGGGAGTTAACTACAATGAGCAGTTCTTC. V and J are TRBV6-4 and TRBJ2-1, with 9 nucleotides matching TRBD2. The CDR3 covers 16 residues. Germline CDR1 reads MRHNA; CDR2 reads SNTAGT. The trim removed 3 bases at V and 3 bases at J, leaving 6 bases unmatched.

The chain couples TRBV29-1 to TRBJ1-2; 10 positions agree with TRBD1. The CDR3 extends over 12 amino acids. Per the germline V gene, CDR1 is SQVTM and CDR2 is ANQGSEA. Germline trimming cut 6 bases from V and 10 bases from J; bases unmatched to any gene: 8. For the CDR3, the DNA is TGCAGCGTCCCCGACAGGGGGCGCGCCTACACCTTC. It translates to CSVPDRGRAYTF.

In nucleotides, the CDR3 is TGTGCCAGCTCCCCGGCGGGACAGGGAAACACCGGGGAGCTGTTTTTT. Amino acid sequence: CASSPAGQGNTGELFF. The V and J genes are TRBV18 and TRBJ2-2, with 9 bases aligning to TRBD1. The length of the CDR3 is 16 residues. The V and J ends lost 6 bases and 2 bases, in that order; junction bases with no gene match: 7. The germline CDR1 and CDR2 sequences are KGHSH and LQKENI.

The rearrangement links TRBV9 to TRBJ2-7; TRBD1 matches 12 bases. In germline, CDR1 is SGDLS, CDR2 YYNGEE. The CDR3 loop spans 16 amino acids. Trimming cost V 4 bases and J 6 bases; bases outside gene matches: 11. The DNA for the CDR3 is TGTGCCAGCAGCAAGCGGGAGGGACAGGGGGCGAGCGAGCAGTACTTC. Amino acid sequence: CASSKREGQGASEQYF. Combining the CDR3 with reference TRBV9 and TRBJ2-7 gives the whole variable domain DSGVTQTPKHLITATGQRVTLRCSPRSGDLSVYWYQQSLDQGLQFLIQYYNGEERAKGNILERFSAQQFPDLHSELNLSSLELGDSALYFCASSKREGQGASEQYFGPGTRLTVT.

The chain carries TRBV6-5 and TRBJ2-7; D is possibly TRBD1 (6 bases). Per germline, CDR1 MNHEY and CDR2 SVGAGI. This CDR3 contains 13 residues. Trimming removed 7 bases from V and 5 bases from J, with 15 bases in between. CDR3 nucleotide sequence: TGTGCCAGCAAGGCCCGGGACACCCACGAGCAGTACTTC. This sequence encodes CASKARDTHEQYF.

This clone has a single count. The chain is built from TRBV19 and TRBJ2-7, with 10 bases matching TRBD2. Germline V lookup: CDR1 LNHDA, CDR2 SQIVND (reference sequence). This CDR3 is built from 16 residues. V lost 5 bases and J lost 3; bases outside the gene matches: 10. The CDR3 reads CASSAASGLADYEQYF. CDR3 bases: TGTGCCAGTAGTGCCGCCTCAGGACTAGCGGACTACGAGCAGTACTTC.

The gene calls are TRBV6-1 and TRBJ2-2; 9 positions match TRBD1. This CDR3 is 17 amino acids long. Germline lookup yields CDR1 MNHNS and CDR2 SASEGT. The ends lost 2 bases at V and 7 bases at J; junction bases unmatched: 11. The CDR3 protein is CASSEFSVGQGNGELFF. The CDR3 nucleotides are TGTGCCAGCAGTGAATTCTCGGTCGGACAGGGGAACGGGGAGCTGTTTTTT.

The chain combines TRBV24-1 with TRBJ2-2, with TRBD2 identical over 7 bases. After removal of 8 bases from V and 3 bases from J, the junction contained 8 bases not matched to a gene. The CDR3 totals 15 residues. In germline, CDR1 is KGHDR, CDR2 SFDVKD. The CDR3 region has the DNA TGTGCCACCATGGGGAGCGGGATTTACACCGGGGAGCTGTTTTTT. Amino acids: CATMGSGIYTGELFF.

This clone was picked up one time. V and J are TRBV12-5 and TRBJ1-2; D unclear. The CDR3 length is 14 residues. Trimming took off 2 bases at V and 0 bases at J, with 7 bases between the two ends. Germline CDR1 reads LGHNT; CDR2 reads FRNRAP. For the CDR3, the DNA is TGTGCTAGTGGTTTGCGGGGATCTAACTATGGCTACACCTTC. Residues: CASGLRGSNYGYTF.

This chain connects TRBV6-5 to TRBJ2-5; 11 bases are shared with TRBD2. The CDR3 loop spans 16 amino acids. The germline V gene encodes CDR1 MNHEY and CDR2 SVGAGI. V was pared by 0 bases and J by 5 bases, with 5 bases of the junction left unmatched. CDR3 bases: TGTGCCAGCAGTTACTCTCGGACTAGCGGGTGGGAGACCCAGTACTTC. Residues: CASSYSRTSGWETQYF.